This is a list of T cell receptor beta chains from one sample in a study of blood T cell repertoires in COVID-19. Sequencing was performed with immunoSEQ multiplex PCR; in TCRdb, only in-frame clones are kept and a portion is missing. The sample consists of some 220,000 clones, about four fifths of them appearing once. The specimen sequenced was peripheral blood. The receptors here all came from a man aged 45-65 years with acute or convalescent COVID-19. The CDR3 runs from the conserved cysteine through the conserved F or W. D genes are given only for firm matches. The size field is filled for only some rows; it gives once, few, many or a size class.

CDR3: CASSPGAGSYNEQFF; DNA: TGCGCCAGCAGCCCCGGGGCGGGATCCTACAATGAGCAGTTCTTC; V: TRBV10-1; size: .; J: TRBJ2-1; D: .
CDR3: CASTLMGRGTGELFF; DNA: TGTGCCAGCACCCTAATGGGCAGGGGGACCGGGGAGCTGTTTTTT; V: TRBV5-4; size: .; J: TRBJ2-2; D: TRBD1
CDR3: CASSLSGMNTEAFF; DNA: TGTGCCAGCAGCTTATCAGGCATGAACACTGAAGCTTTCTTT; V: TRBV7-6; size: .; J: TRBJ1-1; D: .
CDR3: CASSSAGTGTYEQYF; DNA: TGCGCCAGCAGCTCTGCCGGGACAGGGACCTACGAGCAGTACTTC; V: TRBV4-1; size: .; J: TRBJ2-7; D: TRBD1
CDR3: CASSVVLSGVNTEAFF; DNA: TGTGCCAGCAGCGTAGTTCTCTCAGGGGTTAACACTGAAGCTTTCTTT; V: TRBV9; size: .; J: TRBJ1-1; D: .
CDR3: CATGTGVNEKLFF; DNA: TGTGCCACCGGCACAGGCGTTAATGAAAAACTGTTTTTT; V: TRBV18; size: few; J: TRBJ1-4; D: .
CDR3: CASSLADRGPGANVLTF; DNA: TGTGCCAGCAGCTTAGCCGACAGGGGGCCTGGGGCCAACGTCCTGACTTTC; V: TRBV7-6; size: few; J: TRBJ2-6; D: TRBD1
CDR3: CASSLAGFEQFF; DNA: TGTGCCAGCAGTTTAGCCGGTTTTGAGCAGTTCTTC; V: TRBV12-3/TRBV12-4; size: .; J: TRBJ2-1; D: .
CDR3: CASSGGIGTIPDEQFF; DNA: TGTGCCAGCAGCGGGGGGATTGGGACAATACCTGATGAGCAGTTCTTC; V: TRBV28; size: .; J: TRBJ2-1; D: .
CDR3: CASSFGLAGRNEQFF; DNA: TGTGCCAGCAGCTTTGGTCTAGCGGGGCGTAATGAGCAGTTCTTC; V: TRBV5-4; size: .; J: TRBJ2-1; D: TRBD2
CDR3: CASSPGSDPQHF; DNA: TGTGCCAGCAGCCCCGGTAGTGATCCCCAGCATTTT; V: TRBV6-5; size: .; J: TRBJ1-5; D: .
CDR3: CASRRDTLGGYTF; DNA: TGTGCCAGCCGCCGGGACACCCTAGGTGGCTACACCTTC; V: TRBV27; size: .; J: TRBJ1-2; D: .
CDR3: CASSYSAGGPDTQYF; DNA: TGTGCCAGCAGTTACTCGGCGGGGGGGCCAGATACGCAGTATTTT; V: TRBV6-6; size: .; J: TRBJ2-3; D: TRBD2
CDR3: CASSRRGGELFF; DNA: TGTGCCAGCAGCCGGCGAGGGGGGGAGCTGTTTTTT; V: TRBV7-8; size: .; J: TRBJ2-2; D: .
CDR3: CSVDMGHGGTYGYTF; DNA: TGCAGCGTTGACATGGGCCACGGGGGAACCTATGGCTACACCTTC; V: TRBV29-1; size: few; J: TRBJ1-2; D: .
CDR3: CASSPRTSGREYNEQFF; DNA: TGTGCCAGCTCACCTCGGACTAGCGGGAGAGAGTACAATGAGCAGTTCTTC; V: TRBV18; size: .; J: TRBJ2-1; D: TRBD2
CDR3: CASSLEKGAEAFF; DNA: TGTGCTAGCAGCTTAGAAAAAGGGGCTGAAGCTTTCTTT; V: TRBV7-7; size: .; J: TRBJ1-1; D: .
CDR3: CASTFGTDTQYF; DNA: TGTGCCAGCACCTTCGGCACAGATACGCAGTATTTT; V: TRBV7-2; size: .; J: TRBJ2-3; D: .
CDR3: CASSSGTRLGDTQYF; DNA: TGTGCCAGCAGCTCGGGGACTCGGCTTGGGGATACGCAGTATTTT; V: TRBV7-3; size: .; J: TRBJ2-3; D: .
CDR3: CASSPRMAGELYEQYF; DNA: TGTGCCAGCTCACCTAGGATGGCGGGAGAGCTCTACGAGCAGTACTTC; V: TRBV18; size: .; J: TRBJ2-7; D: TRBD2
CDR3: CASFDAAGGFHGYTF; DNA: TGTGCCAGTTTCGACGCGGCAGGAGGTTTTCATGGCTACACCTTC; V: TRBV6-6; size: .; J: TRBJ1-2; D: .
CDR3: CASRTSGGPLQETQYF; DNA: TGTGCCAGCAGGACTAGCGGGGGGCCCCTCCAAGAGACCCAGTACTTC; V: TRBV2; size: .; J: TRBJ2-5; D: TRBD2
CDR3: CASSQEAQANEKLFF; DNA: TGTGCCAGCAGCCAAGAGGCACAGGCTAATGAAAAACTGTTTTTT; V: TRBV4-2; size: .; J: TRBJ1-4; D: .
CDR3: CASSPWGGGANVLTF; DNA: TGCGCCAGCAGCCCCTGGGGAGGTGGGGCCAACGTCCTGACTTTC; V: TRBV5-1; size: .; J: TRBJ2-6; D: .
CDR3: CASRTGQGVMYEQYF; DNA: TGTGCCAGCAGGACGGGACAGGGGGTGATGTACGAGCAGTACTTC; V: TRBV6-5; size: .; J: TRBJ2-7; D: TRBD1
CDR3: CASSVGGDTEAFF; DNA: TGTGCCAGCAGCGTCGGAGGGGACACTGAAGCTTTCTTT; V: TRBV11-3; size: .; J: TRBJ1-1; D: .
CDR3: CASRFSGRRDTDTQYF; DNA: TGTGCCAGCCGTTTTAGCGGAAGGCGGGACACAGATACGCAGTATTTT; V: TRBV27; size: .; J: TRBJ2-3; D: .
CDR3: CASSLGYSVETQYF; DNA: TGTGCCAGCAGCTTGGGGTACAGTGTCGAGACCCAGTACTTC; V: TRBV5-8; size: .; J: TRBJ2-5; D: .
CDR3: CASGLVRGMGTDTQYF; DNA: TGTGCTAGTGGTTTGGTACGGGGGATGGGTACAGATACGCAGTATTTT; V: TRBV12-5; size: .; J: TRBJ2-3; D: .
CDR3: CASSAIPQYGYTF; DNA: TGTGCCAGCAGCGCCATCCCCCAATATGGCTACACCTTC; V: TRBV9; size: .; J: TRBJ1-2; D: .
CDR3: CAVVERTLF; DNA: TGTGCCGTGGTTGAGAGAACCCTTTTC; V: TRBV27; size: .; J: TRBJ1-2; D: .
CDR3: CAISRDRASYEQYF; DNA: TGTGCCATCAGCCGGGACAGGGCCTCCTACGAGCAGTACTTC; V: TRBV10-3; size: .; J: TRBJ2-7; D: TRBD1
CDR3: CASSSEIIRTGTGNTIYF; DNA: TGTGCCAGCAGTTCCGAAATTATTCGGACAGGGACTGGAAACACCATATATTTT; V: TRBV28; size: .; J: TRBJ1-3; D: TRBD1
CDR3: CASSLGGHQPQHF; DNA: TGTGCCAGCAGCTTGGGGGGGCATCAGCCCCAGCATTTT; V: TRBV5-4; size: .; J: TRBJ1-5; D: .
CDR3: CASSLRFRPTARWDTQYF; DNA: TGTGCCAGCAGTTTGAGGTTCAGACCGACAGCAAGGTGGGATACGCAGTATTTT; V: TRBV27; size: .; J: TRBJ2-3; D: .
CDR3: CASSYSGQGSNTQYF; DNA: TGTGCCAGCAGTTACTCGGGACAGGGGTCGAATACGCAGTATTTT; V: TRBV6-6; size: .; J: TRBJ2-3; D: TRBD1
CDR3: CASSQVFSGELFF; DNA: TGCGCCAGCAGCCAAGTCTTCTCCGGGGAGCTGTTTTTT; V: TRBV4-1; size: .; J: TRBJ2-2; D: .
CDR3: CASTTEAGGPDTRYF; DNA: TGCGCCAGCACCACGGAAGCGGGGGGCCCCGATACGCGGTATTTT; V: TRBV5-1; size: .; J: TRBJ2-3; D: TRBD2
CDR3: CSVEDRIAGGYTF; DNA: TGCAGCGTTGAAGATCGGATAGCCGGGGGCTACACCTTC; V: TRBV29-1; size: .; J: TRBJ1-2; D: .
CDR3: CASSPTSGGADTQYF; DNA: TGTGCCAGCAGCCCGACTAGCGGGGGGGCGGATACGCAGTATTTT; V: TRBV11-3; size: once; J: TRBJ2-3; D: TRBD2
CDR3: CASSQDPGYTEAFF; DNA: TGTGCCAGCAGCCAAGACCCAGGCTACACTGAAGCTTTCTTT; V: TRBV4-2; size: once; J: TRBJ1-1; D: .
CDR3: CASRIWEDNSPLHF; DNA: TGTGCCAGCAGAATTTGGGAGGATAATTCACCCCTCCACTTT; V: TRBV5-8; size: .; J: TRBJ1-6; D: .
CDR3: CASSFPDRDDTEAFF; DNA: TGCGCCAGCAGCTTCCCGGACAGGGATGACACTGAAGCTTTCTTT; V: TRBV5-1; size: .; J: TRBJ1-1; D: TRBD1
CDR3: CASSQGQGDGYTF; DNA: TGCGCCAGCAGCCAGGGACAGGGCGATGGCTACACCTTC; V: TRBV5-1; size: .; J: TRBJ1-2; D: TRBD1
CDR3: CAWSRGARTDTQYF; DNA: TGTGCCTGGAGCCGCGGGGCCCGCACAGATACGCAGTATTTT; V: TRBV30; size: .; J: TRBJ2-3; D: .
CDR3: CASREGLGEQYF; DNA: TGTGCCAGCAGGGAGGGTTTGGGGGAGCAGTACTTC; V: TRBV28; size: .; J: TRBJ2-7; D: .
CDR3: CASREGLAGAGGELFF; DNA: TGTGCCAGCAGAGAGGGACTAGCGGGGGCGGGCGGGGAGCTGTTTTTT; V: TRBV28; size: .; J: TRBJ2-2; D: TRBD2
CDR3: CASRSGGNTEAFF; DNA: TGTGCCAGTAGGTCGGGGGGCAACACTGAAGCTTTCTTT; V: TRBV19; size: .; J: TRBJ1-1; D: .
CDR3: CASSQLQGKLFF; DNA: TGTGCCAGCAGCCAACTTCAGGGAAAACTGTTTTTT; V: TRBV11-2; size: once; J: TRBJ1-4; D: .
CDR3: CSVVYGWNTEAFF; DNA: TGCAGCGTTGTATACGGGTGGAACACTGAAGCTTTCTTT; V: TRBV29-1; size: once; J: TRBJ1-1; D: .
CDR3: CASSPGQGAGPYEQYF; DNA: TGTGCCAGCAGCCCGGGACAGGGGGCCGGTCCCTACGAGCAGTACTTC; V: TRBV7-9; size: .; J: TRBJ2-7; D: TRBD1
CDR3: CASSLQGNTEAFF; DNA: TGTGCCAGCAGCCTACAGGGGAACACTGAAGCTTTCTTT; V: TRBV9; size: once; J: TRBJ1-1; D: .
CDR3: CASSSHGQNEQFF; DNA: TGTGCCAGCAGCTCACATGGACAGAATGAGCAGTTCTTC; V: TRBV11-3; size: .; J: TRBJ2-1; D: .
CDR3: CASSHTGAANEQFF; DNA: TGTGCCAGCAGTCATACAGGGGCGGCCAATGAGCAGTTCTTC; V: TRBV21-1; size: .; J: TRBJ2-1; D: .
CDR3: CASSPVPMGGSNQPQHF; DNA: TGTGCCAGCAGCCCCGTACCGATGGGGGGAAGCAATCAGCCCCAGCATTTT; V: TRBV3-1/TRBV3-2; size: .; J: TRBJ1-5; D: .
CDR3: CASSLTGSGIDGYTF; DNA: TGCGCCAGCAGCCTGACAGGGAGTGGAATAGACGGCTACACCTTC; V: TRBV5-1; size: .; J: TRBJ1-2; D: TRBD1
CDR3: CASLDRAVETQYF; DNA: TGTGCCAGTCTGGACAGGGCGGTTGAGACCCAGTACTTC; V: TRBV19; size: once; J: TRBJ2-5; D: TRBD1
CDR3: CASSLAGWTEAFF; DNA: TGTGCCAGCAGCTTGGCGGGTTGGACTGAAGCTTTCTTT; V: TRBV5-5; size: .; J: TRBJ1-1; D: .
CDR3: CASSPQGAEWAFF; DNA: TGTGCCAGCTCACCCCAGGGGGCTGAGTGGGCTTTCTTT; V: TRBV18; size: .; J: TRBJ1-1; D: TRBD1